The next 6 T cell receptor beta chains were all read from a single sample in a study of blood T cell repertoires in COVID-19 (dated by TCRdb to about 2020). Library creation used the immunoSEQ multiplex PCR assay. TCRdb mirrors the immuneACCESS table, restricted to in-frame sequences. Some clones are absent from its copies; in checked studies, under half trace to an unresolved V gene, and the reason for the others is unknown. In all, the sample holds approximately 70,000 clones, and around 80% of those were seen once. The top ten constitute 9.8% of the sample. The material sequenced was peripheral blood. The receptors were sampled from a woman in her forties or fifties with acute or convalescent COVID-19.

This clone was seen only a few times. The CDR3 bases are TGTGCCAGCAGCTTGGAGGGTGGGAGTGAGCAGTTCTTC. Its protein product is CASSLEGGSEQFF. The chain is built from TRBV5-4 and TRBJ2-1, with a possible D match to TRBD2 (5 bases). The germline CDR1 and CDR2 sequences are SGHNT and YYREEE (reference sequence). This CDR3 comprises 13 residues. With 0 bases removed from V and 9 bases from J, the gap between germline ends came to 10 bases.

The chain combines TRBV7-9 with TRBJ1-2; 8 bases agree with TRBD1. The CDR3 sequence is 14 residues long. V lost 4 bases and J lost 4; bases outside the gene matches: 5. The germline V gene has CDR1 SEHNR and CDR2 FQNEAQ (reference sequence). The CDR3: CASSSQGAVYGYTF. CDR3 nucleotides: TGTGCCAGCAGCTCTCAGGGGGCGGTCTATGGCTACACCTTC. The full variable domain, with the rest looked up from reference TRBV7-9 and TRBJ1-2, is DTGVSQNPRHKITKRGQNVTFRCDPISEHNRLYWYRQTLGQGPEFLTYFQNEAQLEKSRLLSDRFSAERPKGSFSTLEIQRTEQGDSAMYLCASSSQGAVYGYTFGSGTRLTVV.

This chain connects TRBV4-1 to TRBJ1-1, with a weak D call TRBD1 (6 bases). This CDR3 is 16 amino acids long. Germline assignment: CDR1 MGHRA and CDR2 YSYEKL. Deletions cut 0 bases from V and 0 bases from J, with 11 bases between. The CDR3 nucleotides are TGCGCCAGCAGCCAAGATTCAGGGGTATTGAACACTGAAGCTTTCTTT. Encoded protein: CASSQDSGVLNTEAFF.

This chain uses TRBV14 with TRBJ1-2; 8 bases agree with TRBD1. Looked up from germline, CDR1 is SGHDN and CDR2 is FVKESK. J was trimmed by 4 bases and V by 4 bases; bases with no gene match: 11. CDR3 size: 16 residues. CDR3 residues: CASSRTPGQALYGYTF. CDR3 in DNA: TGTGCCAGCAGCCGAACGCCGGGACAGGCCCTCTATGGCTACACCTTC.

This clone showed up many times. V is TRBV18 and J is TRBJ1-2, with a possible D match to TRBD1 (6 bases). Germline values: CDR1 KGHSH, CDR2 LQKENI. V lost 2 bases and J 1 base, leaving 14 bases between the germline ends. The CDR3 totals 16 residues. Here the CDR3 DNA reads TGTGCCAGCTCACCAACAGGGTTCGATAGTAACTATGGCTACACCTTC. It codes for CASSPTGFDSNYGYTF.

V usage is TRBV12-3 or TRBV12-4 and J usage is TRBJ1-4; D remains unclear. This CDR3 contains 11 residues. Trimming left V 5 bases short and J 11 bases short, with 9 bases between. This CDR3 is CASSLKEKLFF. The CDR3 region has the DNA TGTGCCAGCAGTCTCAAGGAGAAACTGTTTTTT.